Listed below are T cell receptor beta chains from one sample, sequenced in a study of cytomegalovirus exposure and HLA in healthy donors. Profiling relied on immunoSEQ multiplex PCR, and the TCRdb table lists in-frame clones only, not all of them. Of over 150,000 clones in the sample, 77% were seen once. Sample: PBMCs. Every receptor here comes from a woman aged 55-70 years in good health and CMV-seropositive. CDR3s include the opening cysteine and the closing phenylalanine or tryptophan. Each record gives: V gene, D gene, clone size, CDR3 protein. A D gene is named only where the DNA matches it firmly. A clone size is listed for some rows: how often the clone was seen (once, few, many), or a class if it is expanded.

V: TRBV6-5; D: TRBD1; size: -; CDR3: CASSYGGGGGYGYTF
V: TRBV11-3; D: TRBD2; size: few; CDR3: CASSQAGRTSGDSSYNEQFF
V: TRBV5-1; D: TRBD1; size: few; CDR3: CASSGQGAANEKLFF
V: TRBV2; D: TRBD1; size: -; CDR3: CASRTGTVTDTQYF
V: TRBV30; D: TRBD1; size: -; CDR3: CAWSVGQGLDQPQHF
V: TRBV9; D: -; size: -; CDR3: CASSVGPTSQAGELFF
V: TRBV28; D: TRBD1; size: -; CDR3: CASSRADRGFYEQYF
V: TRBV27; D: -; size: few; CDR3: CASSTNRQSYEQYF
V: TRBV28; D: TRBD2; size: -; CDR3: CASSLWGLAGETQYF
V: TRBV6-6; D: TRBD2; size: -; CDR3: CASRTSGTSGKRELFF
V: TRBV19; D: -; size: -; CDR3: CASSISAPSSYNSPLHF
V: TRBV28; D: -; size: once; CDR3: CASSSGEAFF
V: TRBV27; D: TRBD1; size: -; CDR3: CASSDRAHEQYF
V: TRBV6-6; D: -; size: -; CDR3: CASRTVLESRETQYF
V: TRBV30; D: TRBD2; size: -; CDR3: CAWSVYASGITEQFF
V: TRBV6-4; D: TRBD2; size: -; CDR3: CASSPGLGFNEQFF
V: TRBV19; D: -; size: -; CDR3: CASSERTGLTNEKLFF
V: TRBV7-2; D: -; size: -; CDR3: CASSPQASRGQPQHF
V: TRBV7-9; D: TRBD1; size: few; CDR3: CASSTFRDRAGNTIYF
V: TRBV6-5; D: TRBD2; size: -; CDR3: CASSPGGGGKQYF
V: TRBV9; D: -; size: -; CDR3: CASSVVDRGPLRETQYF
V: TRBV7-9; D: -; size: -; CDR3: CASSSGHEQYF
V: TRBV4-2; D: -; size: -; CDR3: CASSQNRVANEKLFF
V: TRBV6-5; D: -; size: -; CDR3: CASSYSPSEEQYF
V: TRBV6-1; D: -; size: -; CDR3: CASRLRGPTDTQYF
V: TRBV29-1; D: TRBD2; size: -; CDR3: CSVKGLAGRKETQYF
V: TRBV27; D: -; size: -; CDR3: CASRAGGPRDSPLHF
V: TRBV30; D: -; size: -; CDR3: CAWSVIRGNEAFF
V: TRBV28; D: -; size: -; CDR3: CASSLRPQAYGYTF
V: TRBV18; D: TRBD2; size: -; CDR3: CASSLGLAGGPSSYNEQFF
V: TRBV30; D: TRBD1; size: few; CDR3: CAWRSGTGGMYEQYF
V: TRBV5-1; D: -; size: few; CDR3: CASSNRGDTQYF
V: TRBV5-4; D: -; size: once; CDR3: CASSLARGDTQYF
V: TRBV2; D: -; size: -; CDR3: CASREDGSPLYF
V: TRBV5-1; D: TRBD1; size: -; CDR3: CASSLDRGIEQFF
V: TRBV5-1; D: TRBD1; size: -; CDR3: CASSPSPGQSSGANGLTF
V: TRBV7-7; D: TRBD1; size: -; CDR3: CASSLRKGAHEQYF
V: TRBV7-9; D: -; size: once; CDR3: CASSLLQGPADTQYF
V: TRBV2; D: TRBD2; size: -; CDR3: CASSRAGASTDTQYF
V: TRBV2; D: TRBD2; size: -; CDR3: CASIRSGSHTDTQYF
V: TRBV10-3; D: TRBD2; size: -; CDR3: CAISGELAGGTGSYNEQFF